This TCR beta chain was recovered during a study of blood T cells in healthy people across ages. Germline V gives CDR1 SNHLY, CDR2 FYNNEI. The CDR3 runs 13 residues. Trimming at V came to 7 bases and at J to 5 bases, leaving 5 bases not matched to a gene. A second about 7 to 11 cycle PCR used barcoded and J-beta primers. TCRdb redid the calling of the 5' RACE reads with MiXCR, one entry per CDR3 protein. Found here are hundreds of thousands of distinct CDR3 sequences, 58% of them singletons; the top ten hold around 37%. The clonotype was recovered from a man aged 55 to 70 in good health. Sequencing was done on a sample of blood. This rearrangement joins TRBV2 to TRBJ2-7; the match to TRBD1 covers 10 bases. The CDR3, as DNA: TGTGCCAGCATAAGGGACAGGGGCCACGAGCAGTACTTC. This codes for CASIRDRGHEQYF.